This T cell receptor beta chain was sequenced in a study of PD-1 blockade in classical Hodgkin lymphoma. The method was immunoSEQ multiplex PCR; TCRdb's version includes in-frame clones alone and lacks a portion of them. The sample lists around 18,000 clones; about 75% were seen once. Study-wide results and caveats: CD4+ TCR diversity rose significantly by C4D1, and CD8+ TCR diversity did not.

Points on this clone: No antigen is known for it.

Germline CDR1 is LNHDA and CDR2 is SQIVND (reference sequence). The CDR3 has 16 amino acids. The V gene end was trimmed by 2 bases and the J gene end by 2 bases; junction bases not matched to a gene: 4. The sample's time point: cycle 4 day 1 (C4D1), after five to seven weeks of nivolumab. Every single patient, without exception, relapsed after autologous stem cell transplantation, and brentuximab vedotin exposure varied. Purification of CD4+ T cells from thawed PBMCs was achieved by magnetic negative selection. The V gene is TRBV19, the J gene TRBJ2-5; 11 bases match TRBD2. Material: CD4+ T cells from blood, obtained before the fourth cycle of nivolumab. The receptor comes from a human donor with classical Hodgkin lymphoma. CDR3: CASSITRLAGQETQYF. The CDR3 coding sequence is TGTGCCAGTAGTATAACTCGACTAGCGGGGCAAGAGACCCAGTACTTC.